A selection of T cell receptor beta chains follows, all from one sample in a study of T cell responses to AZD1222 COVID-19 vaccine. Some clones are missing from TCRdb's copy, which holds only in-frame ones; the method was immunoSEQ multiplex PCR. The data contain under 95,000 clones, roughly 88% of them seen just once; the ten biggest clones take up about 1.3%. Here the sequenced sample was peripheral blood, taken 28 days after the second AZD1222 dose. These TCRs come from an adult who received the AZD1222 COVID-19 vaccine. Each CDR3 is given with its conserved first and last residue. A D gene is named only where the DNA matches it firmly. The size of a clone is reported for some rows only, either as once, few or many, or as a class for expanded clones.

- | TRBJ1-1 | - | TRBV29-1 | CSAHRAPGTEAFF | TGCAGCGCCCACAGGGCCCCAGGGACTGAAGCTTTCTTT
- | TRBJ1-2 | - | TRBV19 | CASSNRYYGYTF | TGTGCCAGTAGTAACAGATACTATGGCTACACCTTC
TRBD1 | TRBJ1-5 | few | TRBV30 | CAWGQGLGNQPQHF | TGTGCCTGGGGACAGGGGTTGGGCAATCAGCCCCAGCATTTT
- | TRBJ2-5 | - | TRBV29-1 | CSATYDGETQYF | TGCAGCGCAACCTATGACGGAGAGACCCAGTACTTC
- | TRBJ2-3 | - | TRBV5-4 | CASRLGLTTDTQYF | TGTGCCAGCAGATTAGGGTTGACGACAGATACGCAGTATTTT
- | TRBJ2-7 | - | TRBV6-2/TRBV6-3 | CASSPGASPSPTYEQYF | TGTGCCAGCAGTCCAGGGGCTAGCCCTTCCCCCACCTACGAGCAGTACTTC
TRBD1 | TRBJ1-4 | - | TRBV5-5 | CASTFRDSGYEKLFF | TGTGCCAGCACCTTCCGGGACAGTGGATACGAAAAACTGTTTTTT
TRBD1 | TRBJ2-7 | - | TRBV4-1 | CASSQDQDREQYF | TGCGCCAGCAGCCAAGATCAGGACAGGGAGCAGTACTTC
- | TRBJ2-2 | - | TRBV4-1 | CASSRSRGWAGELFF | TGCGCCAGCAGCCGAAGCAGGGGTTGGGCCGGGGAGCTGTTTTTT
TRBD1 | TRBJ2-7 | - | TRBV5-1 | CASSLGDRGRNEQYF | TGCGCCAGCAGCTTGGGGGACAGGGGTCGGAACGAGCAGTACTTC
- | TRBJ1-5 | - | TRBV12-3/TRBV12-4 | CASSLAGGPQHF | TGTGCCAGCAGTTTAGCGGGGGGGCCCCAGCATTTT